One and the same sample provided the 18 T cell receptor beta chains below, sequenced in a study of identical twins. TCRdb processed the 5' RACE reads anew with MiXCR; each CDR3 protein has one entry. Of 420,000 or so distinct CDR3 sequences listed, about 18% are singletons. The sequenced sample was naive T cells sorted from blood. These receptors were obtained from a man between 45 and 60 years old in good health.

The chain employs TRBV5-1 and TRBJ1-1, with TRBD1 identical over 9 bases. The CDR3 spans 16 residues. V was pared by 1 base and J by 4 bases, with 8 bases of the junction left unmatched. Germline V gives CDR1 SGHRS, CDR2 YFSETQ. DNA for the CDR3: TGCGCCAGCAGCTTGAGACCGGGACAGGGAGGCACTGAAGCTTTCTTT. This codes for CASSLRPGQGGTEAFF.

A single count supports this clonotype. V usage is TRBV7-9 and J usage is TRBJ2-5; 8 nucleotides line up with TRBD1. The CDR3 is 15 amino acids. With V trimmed by 4 bases and J by 5 bases, 9 bases remained unmatched. The germline V gene encodes CDR1 SEHNR and CDR2 FQNEAQ (reference sequence). The CDR3 reads CASSSWTGIWETQYF. The CDR3 DNA reads as TGTGCCAGCAGCTCTTGGACAGGGATTTGGGAGACCCAGTACTTC.

This clonotype was seen a handful of times. This rearrangement joins TRBV6-2 or TRBV6-3 to TRBJ2-2; 8 bases line up with TRBD1. CDR3 length: 19 amino acids. CDR1 and CDR2 (germline): MNHEY, SVGEGT. V lost 2 bases, J lost 5 bases, and 16 bases stayed unmatched. CDR3 region: CASSYIGQGPEVPTGELFF. The CDR3 DNA follows: TGTGCCAGCAGTTACATCGGACAGGGTCCGGAGGTCCCTACCGGGGAGCTGTTTTTT.

The chain employs TRBV7-2 and TRBJ1-4; D is perhaps TRBD1 (5 bases). V was clipped by 5 bases and J by 11 bases, with 15 bases between them. Germline V gene data show CDR1 as SGHTA and CDR2 as FQGNSA. The CDR3 consists of 13 residues. CDR3 protein: CASSPRAVGKLFF. In nucleotides, the CDR3 is TGTGCCAGCAGCCCCAGGGCCGTAGGGAAACTGTTTTTT.

This clonotype was detected only a few times. The J gene is TRBJ2-7, the V gene TRBV3-1, with TRBD2 matching 7 bases. Germline V gives CDR1 LGHDT, CDR2 YNNKEL (reference sequence). V lost 8 bases, J lost 0 bases, and 13 bases stayed unmatched. The CDR3 is 16 amino acids. The CDR3 loop reads CASQPWSERGSYEQYF. Here the CDR3 DNA reads TGTGCCAGCCAACCCTGGAGTGAGCGGGGCTCCTACGAGCAGTACTTC.

The sample holds one count of this clonotype. V and J are TRBV5-1 and TRBJ2-5; D is ambiguous. Germline assignment: CDR1 SGHRS and CDR2 YFSETQ. CDR3 length: 14 amino acids. V shed 0 bases and J shed 2 bases, with 8 bases lying between them. The CDR3 DNA reads TGCGCCAGCAGCTTGGGGGGTTCACAAGAGACCCAGTACTTC. It translates to CASSLGGSQETQYF.

V usage is TRBV5-1 and J usage is TRBJ1-2, with 9 bases fitting TRBD1. Germline CDR1 SGHRS, CDR2 YFSETQ. The CDR3 totals 14 residues. Trimming took 4 bases from V and 4 from J; bases not matched to a gene: 5. CDR3 in amino acids: CASSTGGAGYGYTF. CDR3 nucleotides: TGCGCCAGCAGCACAGGGGGCGCAGGCTATGGCTACACCTTC.

The chain is built from TRBV5-1 and TRBJ1-1; TRBD1 aligns across 10 bases. The trim removed 6 bases at V and 5 bases at J, leaving 7 bases unmatched. Germline V gene data show CDR1 as SGHRS and CDR2 as YFSETQ. The CDR3 is 14 amino acids. CDR3 in amino acids: CASKGQGVETEAFF. Here the CDR3 DNA reads TGCGCCAGCAAAGGACAGGGGGTGGAGACTGAAGCTTTCTTT.

This clonotype showed up many times. This rearrangement joins TRBV20-1 to TRBJ2-2; 7 bases match TRBD2. The CDR3 runs 15 residues. Trimming at V came to 0 bases and at J to 5 bases, leaving 6 bases not matched to a gene. Germline assignment: CDR1 DFQATT and CDR2 SNEGSKA (reference sequence). CDR3 DNA: TGCAGTGCTAGAGAGCGCGGGAGTCTAACCGGGGAGCTGTTTTTT. It yields the protein CSARERGSLTGELFF.

In its sample, this clonotype was seen many times. The CDR3 DNA reads TGTGCCAGCAGTGAAGCGGAAGGGTCCGCCGGGGAGCTGTTTTTT. As protein: CASSEAEGSAGELFF. The rearrangement links TRBV2 to TRBJ2-2, with D hard to call. The CDR3 spans 15 residues. V gave up 0 bases and J gave up 6 bases, with 11 bases separating them. Germline lookup yields CDR1 SNHLY and CDR2 FYNNEI.

The gene calls are TRBV3-1 and TRBJ2-7, with D unresolved. V lost 0 bases and J 5 bases, leaving 11 bases between the germline ends. The germline V gene encodes CDR1 LGHDT and CDR2 YNNKEL (reference sequence). The CDR3 length is 14 residues. The CDR3, as DNA: TGTGCCAGCAGCCAAGAGGGATGGGCTCACGAGCAGTACTTC. Encoded protein: CASSQEGWAHEQYF.

This clonotype has ten or more counts. This chain joins TRBV27 and TRBJ2-4; the D gene is possibly TRBD1 (5 bases). CDR1 and CDR2 (germline): MNHEY, SMNVEV (reference sequence). Trimming removed 2 bases at V and 12 bases at J, with 17 bases between. The CDR3 extends over 14 amino acids. CDR3 loop: CASSLPQGVKSQYF. The CDR3 DNA reads TGTGCCAGCAGTTTACCGCAGGGTGTAAAATCTCAGTACTTC.

The J gene is TRBJ1-4, the V gene TRBV7-2; TRBD1 agrees at 7 bases. After removal of 5 bases from V and 5 bases from J, the junction contained 2 bases not matched to a gene. The CDR3 sequence is 13 residues long. Germline assignment: CDR1 SGHTA and CDR2 FQGNSA. The CDR3 DNA reads TGTGCCAGCAGCCGGGGACAGAATGAAAAACTGTTTTTT. It codes for CASSRGQNEKLFF.

At least ten counts were recorded for this clonotype. The chain links TRBV5-1 to TRBJ2-5; 9 bases map to TRBD1. The CDR3 consists of 15 residues. Trimming at V came to 3 bases and at J to 3 bases, leaving 6 bases not matched to a gene. Germline V gene sequence: CDR1 SGHRS, CDR2 YFSETQ. CDR3 DNA: TGCGCCAGCAGCTGGGGACAGGGATCCAAAGAGACCCAGTACTTC. Protein product: CASSWGQGSKETQYF. The variable domain in full, with the rest retrieved from reference TRBV5-1 and TRBJ2-5, is KAGVTQTPRYLIKTRGQQVTLSCSPISGHRSVSWYQQTPGQGLQFLFEYFSETQRNKGNFPGRFSGRQFSNSRSEMNVSTLELGDSALYLCASSWGQGSKETQYFGPGTRLLVL.

This clonotype was recorded a few times. The rearrangement joins TRBV11-2 to TRBJ2-1; 10 nucleotides line up with TRBD2. Germline CDR1 and CDR2: SGHAT and FQNNGV. The CDR3 length is 16 residues. Unmatched junction bases numbered 13, after V lost 5 bases and J lost 9 bases. CDR3 nucleotide sequence: TGTGCCAGCAGCGCCAGCCCAGCGGGAGGGCCGGGTGAGCAGTTCTTC. Translating gives CASSASPAGGPGEQFF.

The chain joins TRBV27 to TRBJ2-3, with D unclear. Trimming shortened V by 1 base and J by 1 base, and 6 bases separated the two germline ends. Germline V CDR1 and CDR2: MNHEY, SMNVEV (reference sequence). The CDR3 loop spans 14 amino acids. CDR3 in amino acids: CASSLLMGTDTQYF. CDR3 bases: TGTGCCAGCAGTTTATTAATGGGCACAGATACGCAGTATTTT.

This clonotype was recorded a few times. This chain links TRBV20-1 with TRBJ2-1, with 8 bases lining up with TRBD2. The CDR3 totals 16 residues. Trimming at V came to 0 bases and at J to 6 bases, leaving 10 bases not matched to a gene. Per the germline V gene, CDR1 is DFQATT and CDR2 is SNEGSKA (reference sequence). The CDR3 nucleotides are TGCAGTGCTAGAGATCCCCCGGGAGGGCGGGGCAATGAGCAGTTCTTC. Amino acids: CSARDPPGGRGNEQFF.

The V call is TRBV5-1, the J call TRBJ1-1; 8 positions agree with TRBD1. This CDR3 contains 16 residues. With V trimmed by 4 bases and J by 1 base, 9 bases remained unmatched. CDR1 and CDR2 (germline): SGHRS, YFSETQ. CDR3 region: CASSEVTGAPNTEAFF. The CDR3 coding sequence is TGCGCCAGCAGCGAAGTGACAGGGGCCCCGAACACTGAAGCTTTCTTT. Supplemented by reference TRBV5-1 and TRBJ1-1, the full variable domain reads KAGVTQTPRYLIKTRGQQVTLSCSPISGHRSVSWYQQTPGQGLQFLFEYFSETQRNKGNFPGRFSGRQFSNSRSEMNVSTLELGDSALYLCASSEVTGAPNTEAFFGQGTRLTVV.